These T cell receptor beta chains were read from a single sample in a study of resident and recirculating memory T cells in vitiligo. Profiled with immunoSEQ multiplex PCR; TCRdb holds only in-frame clones, not every one. This sample has around 43,000 clones, with about nine tenths found just once. The specimen was blood. The receptors shown here come from a male donor with vitiligo. Both conserved end residues are part of each CDR3.

V	CDR3
TRBV7-8	CASSLVRTRPYEAFF
TRBV27	CASSPWSGGAIEETQYF
TRBV27	CASSLYGGSGNTIYF
TRBV7-2	CASSLRFVRTEAFF
TRBV29-1	CSAVLAGGTTQYF
TRBV6-6	CASSYVTGSEKTQYF
TRBV11-2	CASSLVGALSGYTF
TRBV9	CASSVGVAGGPYEQYF
TRBV5-1	CASSMGADYGYTF
TRBV13	CASSFPREAFF
TRBV4-3	CASSPGAMAGGSYEQYF
TRBV2	CASSEGGEIGYTF
TRBV4-2	CASSQVGDSLHF
TRBV13	CASSRTRSLSYEQYF
TRBV7-9	CASSSRQYGYTF
TRBV11-2	CASSWDRVEYEQYF
TRBV5-8	CASSFYAAPGGGSYNEQFF
TRBV5-6	CASSLWRGKTTLSYNEQFF
TRBV11-2	CASTDSNTYEQYF
TRBV15	CATNQDRHYEQYF
TRBV30	CAWSGQDRKGYTF
TRBV4-1	CASSRTPARQDIQYF
TRBV4-3	CASSHKRGGLDEQFF
TRBV28	CASRRIQGGVYEQYF
TRBV30	CAYQLQETQYF
TRBV7-2	CASSSSPNQPQHF
TRBV6-5	CASSYSGGGDGYTF
TRBV7-2	CASSLIWEAYGYTF
TRBV18	CASSPLTNTGELFF
TRBV30	CAWSSDRGLKFNQPQHF
TRBV5-1	CASSFTADTDTQYF
TRBV7-6	CASSLGWGRSTDTQYF
TRBV18	CASSPVAGQVIGNTIYF
TRBV11-1	CASSSSQGAKNNEQFF
TRBV10-1	CASRGETGPPPAAIETQYF
TRBV4-2	CASSPGLAYEQYF
TRBV11-2	CASSPSYEQYF
TRBV6-1	CASMEIYEQYF
TRBV6-1	CASRTLGQAEAFF
TRBV5-4	CASSLGVTDSGNTIYF
TRBV27	CASRMGRVAYEQYF
TRBV11-1	CASSPLSGGDNTDTQYF
TRBV13	CASSSPGQDGYTF
TRBV7-9	CAVPSGGNYGYTF
TRBV19	CASSIPGQGGLEQFF
TRBV5-5	CASGRNTGELFF
TRBV30	CAWRNRVSSGNTIYF
TRBV7-3	CASSQGGGTEAFF
TRBV5-1	CASSLNPGSSYNEQFF
TRBV4-3	CASSLSGGVYEQYF
TRBV30	CAWSPVYGYTF
TRBV9	CASSNSYGYTF
TRBV7-2	CASSSGPPGGYTQETQYF
TRBV9	CASTLGGGQGHTGELFF
TRBV2	CASKAGTNTGELFF
TRBV9	CASSTSGGPNQPQHF
TRBV19	CASSIASGGPDTQYF